This T cell receptor beta chain derives from a study of yellow fever vaccine responses in identical twins. TCRdb analysed the RT-PCR reads with MiXCR anew, one entry per CDR3 protein. This table has about 19,000 distinct CDR3 sequences, approximately 72% appearing once. V lost 5 bases, J lost 9 bases, and 17 bases lay in between. The CDR3 totals 13 residues. Germline lookup yields CDR1 SQVTM and CDR2 ANQGSEA. This clonotype was seen just once. The chain combines TRBV29-1 with TRBJ2-1; perhaps TRBD2 as D (6 bases). The sequence was collected from a woman aged 18 to 35 who received the yellow fever vaccine. The material was T cells from blood (PBMCs), unsorted or a sorted subset (not recorded which), obtained before or after yellow fever vaccination (not recorded which). As DNA, the CDR3 is TGCAGCGTTCAATCTCCCACCGGGGGTGAGCAGTTCTTC. Its translation: CSVQSPTGGEQFF.